The present entry profiles one T cell receptor (beta chain) with its context. Its antigen is as yet unknown. One end of the junction varies from germline; a read error may be responsible. The PCR had 60 Vbeta and 13 Jbeta primers. The assay was immunoSEQ multiplex PCR, and TCRdb's table has in-frame clones only and misses some. The sample consists of approximately 280,000 clones, roughly 90% of them appearing once. There are 15 residues in the CDR3. Germline assignment: CDR1 GTSNPN and CDR2 SVGIG (reference sequence). The data are from a study of cytomegalovirus exposure and HLA in healthy donors. As for the study in general: Prior work identified more than 90 million unique TCR beta sequences in 190 million or so T cells.

General study findings and limits: Sequencing likely caused a cluster of highly shared sequence variants. CMV serostatus alone was available as immune exposure information.

The rearrangement uses TRBV30 and TRBJ2-5; 7 bases match TRBD2. The J call may be incorrect, as the DNA end agrees better with TRBJ2-7. The origin of this receptor is a woman between 18 and 29 years old in good health and CMV-seronegative. Sequenced material: PBMCs. Here the CDR3 DNA reads TGTGCCTGGAGTGTACGCGGGCGGGGGTCCTTCGAGCAGTACTTC. Amino acid sequence: CAWSVRGRGSFEQYF.